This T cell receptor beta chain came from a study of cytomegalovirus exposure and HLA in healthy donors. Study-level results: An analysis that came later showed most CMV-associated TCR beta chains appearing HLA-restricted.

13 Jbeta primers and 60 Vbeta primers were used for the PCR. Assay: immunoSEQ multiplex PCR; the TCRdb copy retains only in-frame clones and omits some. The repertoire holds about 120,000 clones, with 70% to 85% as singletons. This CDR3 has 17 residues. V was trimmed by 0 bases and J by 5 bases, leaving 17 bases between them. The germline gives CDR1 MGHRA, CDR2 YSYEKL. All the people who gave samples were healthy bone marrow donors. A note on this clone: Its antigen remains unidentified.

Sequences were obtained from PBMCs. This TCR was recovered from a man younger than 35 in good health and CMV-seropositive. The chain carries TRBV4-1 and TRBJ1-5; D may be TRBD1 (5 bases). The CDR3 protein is CASSQDWLGGTHQPQHF. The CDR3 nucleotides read TGCGCCAGCAGCCAAGATTGGTTAGGAGGGACCCATCAGCCCCAGCATTTT.